The 18 T cell receptor beta chains listed next were all sequenced from one sample in a study of blood T cell repertoires in COVID-19. TCRdb's table, derived via immunoSEQ multiplex PCR, lists solely in-frame clones and lacks some. The sample lists about 88,000 clones, approximately 88% occurring once. The sample taken for sequencing was peripheral blood. The receptors originated from a woman aged 60-75 years with COVID-19, enrolled during active disease.

The gene calls are TRBV30 and TRBJ1-5; TRBD1 matches at 7 bases. J was trimmed by 3 bases and V by 4 bases; bases with no gene match: 6. The CDR3 contains 14 residues. The germline CDR1 and CDR2 sequences are GTSNPN and SVGIG (reference sequence). The CDR3 here is CAWNQGGFNQPQHF. The CDR3 nucleotides read TGTGCCTGGAACCAGGGGGGATTCAATCAGCCCCAGCATTTT.

The genes are TRBV19 and TRBJ1-2; TRBD1 aligns across 7 bases. The CDR3 covers 13 residues. Trimming cost V 8 bases and J 6 bases; bases outside gene matches: 9. Germline CDR1 reads LNHDA; CDR2 reads SQIVND (reference sequence). The CDR3 spells CASEKRGRDGYTF. The CDR3 DNA reads as TGTGCCAGTGAAAAAAGGGGGCGGGATGGCTACACCTTC.

This sequence joins TRBV6-1 and TRBJ1-6; 9 bases line up with TRBD1. This CDR3 region has 13 residues. Germline CDR1 reads MNHNS; CDR2 reads SASEGT. After removal of 6 bases from V and 7 bases from J, the junction contained 1 base not matched to a gene. The CDR3 loop reads CASRGQGNSPLHF. For the CDR3, the DNA is TGTGCCAGCAGGGGACAGGGAAATTCACCCCTCCACTTT.

The CDR3 here is CASSYSAGLADTQYF. CDR3 nucleotide sequence: TGTGCCAGCAGTTACTCAGCTGGGCTCGCAGATACGCAGTATTTT. This sequence joins TRBV6-5 and TRBJ2-3; D gene unclear. V was cut by 0 bases and J by 4 bases, with 11 bases left in between. The CDR3 covers 15 residues. Germline loops: CDR1 MNHEY, CDR2 SVGAGI.

This clone was observed a few times. The chain is built from TRBV12-3 or TRBV12-4 and TRBJ1-1; no clear D gene. V was trimmed by 7 bases and J by 2 bases, leaving 11 bases between them. CDR3 length equals 13 residues. CDR3 loop: CASKRDTNTEAFF. DNA for the CDR3: TGTGCCAGCAAGAGAGACACCAACACTGAAGCTTTCTTT.

The chain links TRBV7-9 to TRBJ1-5; D may be TRBD1 (5 bases). Germline CDR1 reads SEHNR; CDR2 reads FQNEAQ (reference sequence). The CDR3 has 15 residues. Trimming removed 1 base from V and 5 bases from J, with 12 bases in between. CDR3 loop: CASSLGQGLDQPQHF. In DNA form, the CDR3 reads TGTGCCAGCAGCTTAGGTCAGGGATTGGATCAGCCCCAGCATTTT. Full variable domain (remainder filled in from reference TRBV7-9 and TRBJ1-5): DTGVSQNPRHKITKRGQNVTFRCDPISEHNRLYWYRQTLGQGPEFLTYFQNEAQLEKSRLLSDRFSAERPKGSFSTLEIQRTEQGDSAMYLCASSLGQGLDQPQHFGDGTRLSIL.

Worth noting for this clone: At one end the junction does not follow the germline gene, possibly because of a read error. The chain uses TRBV4-2 and TRBJ1-4, with 10 bases lining up with TRBD1. There are 18 residues in the CDR3. Germline-derived CDR1 and CDR2 are LGHNA and YNFKEQ. The CDR3 sequence is CAGSQSPGTGATNEKLFF. The CDR3 bases are TGTGCCGGCAGCCAATCTCCCGGGACAGGGGCAACTAATGAAAAACTGTTTTTT.

This chain connects TRBV19 to TRBJ1-5; perhaps TRBD1 as D (6 bases). CDR1 and CDR2 (germline): LNHDA, SQIVND (reference sequence). Deletions cut 6 bases from V and 9 bases from J, with 15 bases between. The CDR3 has 13 amino acids. The CDR3 protein is CASRVQGGRPQHF. CDR3 nucleotides: TGTGCCAGTAGGGTACAGGGTGGGAGGCCCCAGCATTTT. The variable domain in full, completed from reference TRBV19 and TRBJ1-5, reads DGGITQSPKYLFRKEGQNVTLSCEQNLNHDAMYWYRQDPGQGLRLIYYSQIVNDFQKGDIAEGYSVSREKKESFPLTVTSAQKNPTAFYLCASRVQGGRPQHFGDGTRLSIL.

The CDR3 loop reads CASSLVRGDYNEQFF. In DNA, the CDR3 is TGTGCCAGCAGCTTAGTGCGGGGGGACTACAATGAGCAGTTCTTC. The rearrangement joins TRBV7-2 to TRBJ2-1; 8 nucleotides agree with TRBD2. Looked up from germline, CDR1 is SGHTA and CDR2 is FQGNSA. Trimming cost V 1 base and J 3 bases; bases outside gene matches: 2. CDR3 length: 15 residues.

V usage is TRBV3-1 (or the pseudogene TRBV3-2) and J usage is TRBJ2-5; D is possibly TRBD1 (5 bases). Trimming removed 2 bases at V and 1 base at J, with 11 bases between. Germline V gives CDR1 LGHDT, CDR2 YNNKEL (reference sequence). The CDR3 totals 15 residues. CDR3 in amino acids: CASSQRQGVQETQYF. DNA for the CDR3: TGTGCCAGCAGCCAAAGGCAGGGCGTCCAAGAGACCCAGTACTTC.

This clone was detected only a few times. The rearrangement joins TRBV6-5 to TRBJ1-1, with a weak D call TRBD1 (6 bases). The CDR3 sequence is 15 residues long. The V end was cut by 0 bases, the J end by 12 bases, with 20 bases between. The germline gives CDR1 MNHEY, CDR2 SVGAGI. The CDR3 reads CASSYSLGAQGRTFF. The DNA of the CDR3 is TGTGCCAGCAGTTACTCCCTTGGCGCACAGGGTCGAACTTTCTTT.

The genes are TRBV3-1 (or the pseudogene TRBV3-2) and TRBJ2-2, with 7 bases that match TRBD1. The germline gives CDR1 LGHDT, CDR2 YNNKEL (reference sequence). The CDR3 loop spans 15 amino acids. J was trimmed by 6 bases and V by 4 bases; bases with no gene match: 8. The CDR3 protein is CASSLRQGNPGELFF. The CDR3 coding sequence is TGTGCCAGCAGCCTAAGACAGGGTAACCCCGGGGAGCTGTTTTTT.

V and J are TRBV2 and TRBJ1-4, with TRBD1 matching over 9 bases. Unmatched junction bases numbered 6, after V lost 10 bases and J lost 6 bases. There are 13 residues in the CDR3. Germline-derived CDR1 and CDR2 are SNHLY and FYNNEI. The CDR3 bases are TGTGCCACTAAGGGACAGGGAGATGAAAAACTGTTTTTT. As protein: CATKGQGDEKLFF. The full variable domain, with the rest looked up from reference TRBV2 and TRBJ1-4, is EPEVTQTPSHQVTQMGQEVILRCVPISNHLYFYWYRQILGQKVEFLVSFYNNEISEKSEIFDDQFSVERPDGSNFTLKIRSTKLEDSAMYFCATKGQGDEKLFFGSGTQLSVL.

This clone was seen a few times. This chain joins TRBV9 and TRBJ2-1; D perhaps matches TRBD2 (6 bases). Germline V gene data show CDR1 as SGDLS and CDR2 as YYNGEE. The ends were cut back, 0 bases at V and 10 bases at J, with 11 bases in the middle. This CDR3 has 13 amino acids. The CDR3 nucleotides are TGTGCCAGCAGCGTAGATACGGGGAGGGAGCAGTTCTTC. This codes for CASSVDTGREQFF.

The V and J genes are TRBV12-5 and TRBJ1-1; 9 bases agree with TRBD1. The CDR3 is 13 amino acids. CDR1 and CDR2 from the germline V gene are LGHNT and FRNRAP. J lost 5 bases, V lost 5 bases, and 3 bases had no gene match. CDR3 coding DNA: TGTGCTAGTGGTCCCGGGACAGGGACTGAAGCTTTCTTT. Translation: CASGPGTGTEAFF.

The V and J genes are TRBV27 and TRBJ1-3, with D uncertain. This CDR3 region has 13 residues. Germline assignment: CDR1 MNHEY and CDR2 SMNVEV (reference sequence). The germline V and J ends were trimmed by 3 bases and 0 bases, with 3 bases remaining between them. Here the CDR3 reads CASSFHSGNTIYF. The CDR3 DNA sequence: TGTGCCAGCAGTTTCCACTCTGGAAACACCATATATTTT.

This clone showed up just once. V usage is TRBV7-2 and J usage is TRBJ2-7; D may be TRBD1 (6 bases). The CDR3 extends over 15 amino acids. V lost 1 base and J 1 base, leaving 11 bases between the germline ends. Germline CDR1 is SGHTA and CDR2 is FQGNSA. Here the CDR3 reads CASSLGSGASYEQYF. The CDR3 region has the DNA TGTGCCAGCAGCTTAGGGTCAGGGGCATCCTACGAGCAGTACTTC. Combining the CDR3 with reference TRBV7-2 and TRBJ2-7 gives the whole variable domain GAGVSQSPSNKVTEKGKDVELRCDPISGHTALYWYRQSLGQGLEFLIYFQGNSAPDKSGLPSDRFSAERTGGSVSTLTIQRTQQEDSAVYLCASSLGSGASYEQYFGPGTRLTVT.

The rearrangement links TRBV12-1 to TRBJ1-3; the D call in the table, TRBD1, was not verified against the DNA. TRBV12-1 represents a pseudogene. This CDR3 has 17 residues. The CDR3 reads CASSFAEWGFSGNTIYF. The CDR3 nucleotides are TGTGCCAGCAGCTTTGCGGAATGGGGCTTCTCTGGAAACACCATATATTTT.